The 14 T cell receptor beta chains given below trace back to one sample, sequenced in a study of blood T cell repertoires in COVID-19. TCRdb's table, derived via immunoSEQ multiplex PCR, lists solely in-frame clones and lacks some. The table lists about 230,000 clones, about 91% of them singletons. Sequencing was carried out using PBMCs or T cells enriched from blood (not recorded which). The receptors here all came from a woman between 35 and 50 years old with acute COVID-19.

V and J are TRBV2 and TRBJ1-4; D remains ambiguous. The germline gives CDR1 SNHLY, CDR2 FYNNEI. CDR3 length: 14 amino acids. V was cut by 3 bases and J by 0 bases, with 5 bases left in between. In nucleotides, the CDR3 is TGTGCCAGCAGTGACAGGACAACTAATGAAAAACTGTTTTTT. Translating it yields CASSDRTTNEKLFF.

CDR3: CASSYTSGGLEQFF. CDR3 bases: TGCGCCAGCAGCTACACCTCAGGGGGCCTTGAGCAGTTCTTC. The chain has TRBV5-1 and TRBJ2-1; 8 bases agree with TRBD1. The V and J ends lost 3 bases and 9 bases, in that order; junction bases with no gene match: 8. This CDR3 has 14 residues. Germline values: CDR1 SGHRS, CDR2 YFSETQ.

The chain employs TRBV7-9 and TRBJ1-4; no clear D. Germline values: CDR1 SEHNR, CDR2 FQNEAQ (reference sequence). The CDR3 spans 11 residues. Deletions cut 6 bases from V and 12 bases from J, with 11 bases between. The DNA of the CDR3 is TGTGCCAGCAGTCGGACGGAGGAACTGTTTTTT. This encodes CASSRTEELFF.

The chain joins TRBV19 to TRBJ1-1, with TRBD1 matching over 7 bases. The CDR3 loop spans 12 amino acids. From germline, CDR1 is LNHDA and CDR2 SQIVND (reference sequence). V lost 6 bases and J lost 6; bases outside the gene matches: 4. DNA of the CDR3: TGTGCCAGTAGCACAGGGGCGGCTGAAGCTTTCTTT. This encodes CASSTGAAEAFF.

This chain uses TRBV27 with TRBJ1-3; TRBD1 matches at 7 bases. CDR1 and CDR2 from the germline V gene are MNHEY and SMNVEV (reference sequence). J was trimmed by 3 bases and V by 7 bases; bases with no gene match: 6. This CDR3 region has 14 residues. CDR3 DNA sequence: TGTGCCAGCAAGGGGGCTAGCCTTGGAAACACCATATATTTT. Translation: CASKGASLGNTIYF.

The rearrangement links TRBV10-3 to TRBJ2-7; weak D call: TRBD2 (5 bases). CDR3 length: 12 amino acids. Trimming took 6 bases from V and 7 from J, leaving 13 bases between them. CDR1 and CDR2 from the germline V gene are ENHRY and SYGVKD. The CDR3 DNA reads TGTGCCATCAGAGGAGGCGATTCAGAGCAGTACGTC. It encodes CAIRGGDSEQYV.

The table lists this clone with a few counts. J is TRBJ1-5 and V is TRBV19; a possible D gene is TRBD1 (5 bases). Trimming took off 7 bases at V and 4 bases at J, with 17 bases between the two ends. This CDR3 is built from 15 residues. Germline CDR1 reads LNHDA; CDR2 reads SQIVND (reference sequence). DNA for the CDR3: TGTGCCAGTAACCCCGGAACAGGTCCTAATCAGCCCCAGCATTTT. As protein: CASNPGTGPNQPQHF.

This rearrangement joins TRBV5-4 to TRBJ2-2; 7 bases map to TRBD2. The CDR3 totals 16 residues. J lost 5 bases, V lost 9 bases, and 16 bases had no gene match. Germline CDR1 reads SGHNT; CDR2 reads YYREEE (reference sequence). As DNA, the CDR3 is TGTGCCACAAAAACAGCGGGGCCTGGAGGTACCGGGGAGCTGTTTTTT. The encoded protein is CATKTAGPGGTGELFF.

The chain links TRBV29-1 to TRBJ1-1; TRBD1 matches 7 bases. The CDR3 loop spans 11 amino acids. The V segment lost 6 bases and the J segment 10 bases; nucleotides outside the gene matches: 8. CDR1 and CDR2 from the germline V gene are SQVTM and ANQGSEA. The CDR3 DNA follows: TGCAGCGTCGAAACCAGGGGGAGAGCTTTCTTT. It specifies CSVETRGRAFF.

The chain employs TRBV10-3 and TRBJ1-2, with TRBD1 matching 8 bases. This CDR3 is 14 amino acids long. Germline V lookup: CDR1 ENHRY, CDR2 SYGVKD. The V and J ends lost 6 bases and 3 bases, in that order; junction bases with no gene match: 6. The CDR3 nucleotides are TGTGCCATCAGACTGGACAGGGAGTACTATGGCTACACCTTC. As protein: CAIRLDREYYGYTF.

The CDR3 region is CASSSRGTEAFF. The CDR3 DNA reads as TGTGCCAGCAGCTCCAGGGGGACCGAAGCTTTCTTT. V usage is TRBV11-2 and J usage is TRBJ1-1; 7 bases line up with TRBD1. Trimming at V came to 4 bases and at J to 8 bases, leaving 4 bases not matched to a gene. This CDR3 region has 12 residues. Germline V gene sequence: CDR1 SGHAT, CDR2 FQNNGV.

This clone has a handful of counts. The V and J genes are TRBV13 and TRBJ1-6, with 7 bases fitting TRBD1. Germline CDR1 and CDR2: PRHDT and FYEKMQ (reference sequence). The trim removed 5 bases at V and 5 bases at J, leaving 6 bases unmatched. This CDR3 contains 15 residues. In DNA form, the CDR3 reads TGTGCCAGCAGCGGTCCGGGACAGAATAATTCACCCCTCCACTTT. Translating it yields CASSGPGQNNSPLHF.

V and J are TRBV11-2 and TRBJ1-1; TRBD1 matches 7 bases. The trim removed 7 bases at V and 2 bases at J, leaving 7 bases unmatched. Looked up from germline, CDR1 is SGHAT and CDR2 is FQNNGV. CDR3 length: 14 residues. As DNA, the CDR3 is TGTGCCAGCACCCTACAGGGGACAAACACTGAAGCTTTCTTT. Amino acid sequence: CASTLQGTNTEAFF.

CDR3: CATMRSDGELFF. In DNA, the CDR3 is TGTGCCACCATGAGGAGTGACGGGGAGCTGTTTTTT. The chain combines TRBV24-1 with TRBJ2-2; unclear D gene. V shed 8 bases and J shed 7 bases, with 10 bases lying between them. CDR3 size: 12 residues. Germline CDR1 KGHDR, CDR2 SFDVKD.